Below, 11 T cell receptor beta chains from the same sample are listed, as sequenced in a study of cytotoxic CD8 clonotypes in ibrutinib-treated CLL. The table came from immunoSEQ multiplex PCR; TCRdb's copy has only in-frame clones and leaves some out. The sample shows 100,000 or so clones, roughly 57% of them seen only once. The material sequenced was PBMCs, taken after 24 months of ibrutinib treatment. The receptors originated from a human donor with chronic lymphocytic leukemia.

The J gene is TRBJ2-3, the V gene TRBV29-1; D may match TRBD1 or TRBD2 (6 bases each). The CDR3 runs to 15 residues. CDR1 is SQVTM and CDR2 is ANQGSEA in the germline V gene. Trimming took 4 bases from V and 2 from J, leaving 16 bases between them. The CDR3 loop reads CSVARWGANTDTQYF. CDR3 nucleotides: TGCAGCGTTGCACGGTGGGGGGCGAACACAGATACGCAGTATTTT.

The rearrangement uses TRBV2 and TRBJ2-1; 9 nucleotides line up with TRBD2. The CDR3 has 16 amino acids. The trim removed 2 bases at V and 4 bases at J, leaving 6 bases unmatched. In germline, CDR1 is SNHLY, CDR2 FYNNEI. This CDR3 is CASSEFSGGRYNEQFF. The CDR3 nucleotides read TGTGCCAGCAGTGAATTTAGCGGGGGCCGTTACAATGAGCAGTTCTTC.

This chain connects TRBV5-1 to TRBJ2-2; D unresolved. V gave up 1 base and J gave up 2 bases, with 3 bases separating them. The CDR3 is made up of 13 amino acids. Per germline, CDR1 SGHRS and CDR2 YFSETQ. The chain's CDR3 is CASSLLNTGELFF. The CDR3 nucleotides are TGCGCCAGCAGCTTGCTCAACACCGGGGAGCTGTTTTTT.

The chain is built from TRBV19 and TRBJ2-7; TRBD2 matches 8 bases. This CDR3 comprises 14 residues. Unmatched junction bases numbered 6, after V lost 7 bases and J lost 1 base. Germline values: CDR1 LNHDA, CDR2 SQIVND (reference sequence). The CDR3 is CASKIQRGSYEQYF. The CDR3 bases are TGTGCCAGTAAAATCCAGCGGGGGTCCTACGAGCAGTACTTC.

V is TRBV9 and J is TRBJ2-1; the D gene is possibly TRBD2 (6 bases). The V gene's germline CDR1 is SGDLS and CDR2 YYNGEE. V lost 1 base and J lost 3, with 17 bases in between. The CDR3 is made up of 17 amino acids. The CDR3 DNA sequence: TGTGCCAGCAGCGTAATCGGAGGGGCCCAGAACTACAATGAGCAGTTCTTC. Translation gives CASSVIGGAQNYNEQFF.

The J gene is TRBJ2-2, the V gene TRBV28; D is possibly TRBD2 (6 bases). Germline assignment: CDR1 MDHEN and CDR2 SYDVKM. Trimming took 6 bases from V and 3 from J, leaving 14 bases between them. This CDR3 comprises 15 residues. The CDR3 spells CASSQGGFDTGELFF. As DNA, the CDR3 is TGTGCCAGCAGCCAGGGAGGCTTCGACACCGGGGAGCTGTTTTTT.

The V and J genes are TRBV13 and TRBJ2-7; TRBD2 matches 7 bases. The CDR3 has 15 residues. Germline V gene lookup returns CDR1 PRHDT and CDR2 FYEKMQ (reference sequence). The J segment lost 4 bases and the V segment lost 5 bases, leaving 11 bases of the junction unmatched. The CDR3 sequence: CASSPPGRVGYEQYF. CDR3 nucleotide sequence: TGTGCCAGCAGCCCCCCAGGGAGGGTAGGGTACGAGCAGTACTTC. Full variable domain (outside the CDR3, taken from reference TRBV13 and TRBJ2-7): AAGVIQSPRHLIKEKRETATLKCYPIPRHDTVYWYQQGPGQDPQFLISFYEKMQSDKGSIPDRFSAQQFSDYHSELNMSSLELGDSALYFCASSPPGRVGYEQYFGPGTRLTVT.

The chain combines TRBV7-2 with TRBJ1-5, with D unclear. V lost 3 bases, J lost 6 bases, and 15 bases lay in between. This CDR3 is 15 amino acids long. Germline V gene lookup returns CDR1 SGHTA and CDR2 FQGNSA. The CDR3 region has the DNA TGTGCCAGCAGCTTGACGACGGGCAACGGTCAGCCCCAGCATTTT. Amino acids: CASSLTTGNGQPQHF.

The chain uses TRBV5-4 and TRBJ2-7; D is tentatively TRBD1 or TRBD2 (6 bases each). Deletions cut 2 bases from V and 7 bases from J, with 10 bases between. CDR3 length equals 12 residues. Germline V gene sequence: CDR1 SGHNT, CDR2 YYREEE (reference sequence). The CDR3 reads CASSLGGREQYF. The CDR3 DNA sequence: TGTGCCAGCAGCTTAGGGGGGAGGGAGCAGTACTTC.

The chain is built from TRBV4-2 and TRBJ1-4, with D unclear. CDR3 length equals 14 residues. Trimming removed 4 bases from V and 5 bases from J, with 11 bases in between. Looked up from germline, CDR1 is LGHNA and CDR2 is YNFKEQ. CDR3 sequence reads: CASSPVAENEKLFF. The CDR3, as DNA: TGTGCCAGCAGCCCCGTAGCAGAGAATGAAAAACTGTTTTTT.

J is TRBJ2-2 and V is TRBV6-6; TRBD1 agrees at 7 bases. Trimming at V came to 9 bases and at J to 1 base, leaving 2 bases not matched to a gene. The V gene's germline CDR1 is MNHNY and CDR2 SVGAGI (reference sequence). The CDR3 consists of 13 residues. The chain's CDR3 is CASWTGNTGELFF. The CDR3 DNA follows: TGTGCCAGTTGGACAGGGAACACCGGGGAGCTGTTTTTT.